The 31 T cell receptor beta chains presented below share a single source sample, sequenced in a study of identifying expanded T cells in peripheral blood (dated by TCRdb to the late 2010s). Receptor amplification or capture employed the immunoSEQ multiplex PCR assay. The source is immuneACCESS, and TCRdb retained only in-frame sequences with V and J called. Part of the clones is not carried over; for the studies checked, unresolved V genes explain less than half of this, and the remainder is unexplained. Here the sample has 50,000 to 75,000 clones; approximately 89% occur a single time. Clones ranked in the top ten supply around 4.3% of the sample. The sample taken for sequencing was blood. The receptor source for this set is a person between 18 and 70 years old in good health.

V is TRBV5-4 and J is TRBJ1-4; 11 nucleotides agree with TRBD1. Germline V CDR1 and CDR2: SGHNT, YYREEE (reference sequence). J was trimmed by 7 bases and V by 3 bases; bases with no gene match: 5. The CDR3 loop spans 15 amino acids. CDR3 coding DNA: TGTGCCAGCAGCTGGACAGGGGGCCAGAGTGAAAAACTGTTTTTT. Protein sequence: CASSWTGGQSEKLFF.

In regard to this clone: The same CDR3 also results from other DNA sequences found in this sample. The chain uses TRBV11-2 and TRBJ2-7, with D possibly TRBD2 on 6 matching bases. The CDR3 runs to 15 residues. CDR1 is SGHAT, CDR2 FQNNGV, per germline. With 1 base removed from V and 2 bases from J, the gap between germline ends came to 12 bases. This CDR3 reads CASSLGGGAPYEQYF. The CDR3 nucleotides are TGTGCCAGCAGCTTAGGAGGAGGGGCCCCCTACGAGCAGTACTTC.

A word on this clone: A much larger clone is a single base away; this may be a read error. The chain couples TRBV2 to TRBJ1-2; D not certain. The germline gives CDR1 SNHLY, CDR2 FYNNEI. The CDR3 runs 13 residues. The V end was cut by 3 bases, the J end by 0 bases, with 5 bases between. The CDR3 nucleotides read TGTGCCAGCAGTGACACAGCTAACTATGGCTACACCTTC. Translation: CASSDTANYGYTF.

In its sample, this clone was seen once. V gene TRBV4-3 combines with J gene TRBJ2-3; no clear D. The V end lost 3 bases, the J end lost 1 base, and 11 bases lay between the germline ends. This CDR3 comprises 15 residues. Germline CDR1 LGHNA, CDR2 YSLEER. The CDR3 here is CASSQPEIGTDTQYF. The CDR3 nucleotides read TGCGCCAGCAGCCAGCCGGAGATTGGCACAGATACGCAGTATTTT.

The CDR3 DNA reads as TGTGCCAGCAGCGTCTTCAAAGGACTAGCGGGGGACACCGGGGAGCTGTTTTTT. Translation: CASSVFKGLAGDTGELFF. This sequence joins TRBV7-9 and TRBJ2-2; 13 bases map to TRBD2. The CDR3 runs to 18 residues. Per the germline V gene, CDR1 is SEHNR and CDR2 is FQNEAQ (reference sequence). V gave up 5 bases and J gave up 3 bases; unmatched junction bases: 9.

The chain is built from TRBV18 and TRBJ2-7; D possibly corresponds to TRBD2 (5 bases). This CDR3 spans 12 amino acids. Trimming left V 5 bases short and J 1 base short, with 6 bases between. Germline values: CDR1 KGHSH, CDR2 LQKENI. In nucleotides, the CDR3 is TGTGCCAGCTCAACGGGGTCCTACGAGCAGTACTTC. It encodes CASSTGSYEQYF.

The rearrangement uses TRBV19 and TRBJ1-5; 8 nucleotides line up with TRBD1. From germline, CDR1 is LNHDA and CDR2 SQIVND (reference sequence). Unmatched junction bases numbered 4, after V lost 3 bases and J lost 0 bases. The CDR3 has 16 amino acids. In DNA form, the CDR3 reads TGTGCCAGTAGTATCACAGGGGGTGGTAGCAATCAGCCCCAGCATTTT. Its translation: CASSITGGGSNQPQHF.

A few counts support this clone. V and J are TRBV19 and TRBJ2-6; 8 nucleotides match TRBD1. V shed 3 bases, J shed 0 bases, and the junction held 1 base outside the gene matches. Germline CDR1 reads LNHDA; CDR2 reads SQIVND (reference sequence). The CDR3 loop spans 16 amino acids. CDR3 nucleotides: TGTGCCAGTAGTATGACAGGGGTCTCTGGGGCCAACGTCCTGACTTTC. It is translated as CASSMTGVSGANVLTF.

The genes are TRBV4-1 and TRBJ2-5; 9 bases are shared with TRBD1. Germline CDR1 reads MGHRA; CDR2 reads YSYEKL. Trimming took 2 bases from V and 7 from J; bases not matched to a gene: 14. This CDR3 contains 17 residues. Here the CDR3 DNA reads TGCGCCAGCAGCCAATTCGCGGGGGACAGGGTGCGAGGGACCCAGTACTTC. Translated, it gives CASSQFAGDRVRGTQYF.

The chain is built from TRBV7-2 and TRBJ1-5; D is undetermined. Trimming left V 5 bases short and J 7 bases short, with 18 bases between. Germline loops: CDR1 SGHTA, CDR2 FQGNSA. The CDR3 is 15 residues long. This CDR3 reads CASSLYDPGRQPQHF. CDR3 DNA sequence: TGTGCCAGCAGCCTTTACGACCCGGGCAGGCAGCCCCAGCATTTT. Based on the CDR3 plus reference TRBV7-2 and TRBJ1-5, the full variable domain is GAGVSQSPSNKVTEKGKDVELRCDPISGHTALYWYRQSLGQGLEFLIYFQGNSAPDKSGLPSDRFSAERTGGSVSTLTIQRTQQEDSAVYLCASSLYDPGRQPQHFGDGTRLSIL.

In DNA, the CDR3 is TGCGCCAGCAGCCAGGACAACTATGGCTACACCTTC. Translation: CASSQDNYGYTF. The chain uses TRBV4-1 and TRBJ1-2; D unclear. Trimming pared 3 bases from V and 2 bases from J, leaving 4 bases between. The germline gives CDR1 MGHRA, CDR2 YSYEKL. The CDR3 contains 12 residues.

The rearrangement links TRBV6-5 to TRBJ1-1; 7 bases are a match to TRBD1. This CDR3 contains 12 residues. V trimming: 6 bases; J trimming: 8 bases; junction bases outside the gene matches: 6. CDR1 MNHEY and CDR2 SVGAGI come from the germline V gene. CDR3: CASSQTGMEAFF. The CDR3 coding sequence is TGTGCCAGCAGCCAGACAGGGATGGAAGCTTTCTTT.

This clone occurred once. The chain is built from TRBV18 and TRBJ1-2; D gene uncertain. V was clipped by 3 bases and J by 7 bases, with 15 bases between them. Germline V gene data show CDR1 as KGHSH and CDR2 as LQKENI. The CDR3 has 14 amino acids. The CDR3, as DNA: TGTGCCAGCTCACCCCGGGAGGCTGGCGGTGGCTACACCTTC. Protein product: CASSPREAGGGYTF.

The chain links TRBV4-2 to TRBJ2-3; 13 bases fit TRBD2. The CDR3 runs 19 residues. CDR1 and CDR2 from the germline V gene are LGHNA and YNFKEQ. The V gene end was trimmed by 0 bases and the J gene end by 4 bases; junction bases not matched to a gene: 10. CDR3 sequence (DNA): TGTGCCAGCAGCCAAGAGGGAGTAACTACTAGCGGGAGGGCAGATACGCAGTATTTT. Amino acids: CASSQEGVTTSGRADTQYF.

DNA for the CDR3: TGTGCCAGCAGCGGCCCGACTAGCCGCCAAGGAAGCACAGATACGCAGTATTTT. Residues: CASSGPTSRQGSTDTQYF. The J gene is TRBJ2-3, the V gene TRBV5-4, with 7 bases fitting TRBD2. Germline loops: CDR1 SGHNT, CDR2 YYREEE (reference sequence). The CDR3 contains 18 residues. J lost 0 bases, V lost 4 bases, and 14 bases had no gene match. Supplemented by reference TRBV5-4 and TRBJ2-3, the full variable domain reads ETGVTQSPTHLIKTRGQQVTLRCSSQSGHNTVSWYQQALGQGPQFIFQYYREEENGRGNFPPRFSGLQFPNYSSELNVNALELDDSALYLCASSGPTSRQGSTDTQYFGPGTRLTVL.

The V and J genes are TRBV7-3 and TRBJ2-1; no definite D call. V was pared by 1 base and J by 0 bases, with 16 bases between. Germline assignment: CDR1 SGHTA and CDR2 FQGTGA. The CDR3 runs to 18 residues. The CDR3 bases are TGTGCCAGCAGCTTAAAAAGGGCCACCCAGAGCTCCTACAATGAGCAGTTCTTC. Translated: CASSLKRATQSSYNEQFF.

The chain joins TRBV6-5 to TRBJ2-1; D is possibly TRBD1 or TRBD2 (5 bases each). The ends were cut back, 4 bases at V and 11 bases at J, with 9 bases in the middle. CDR3 length equals 11 residues. Germline V gene data show CDR1 as MNHEY and CDR2 as SVGAGI. CDR3 region: CASSSPGQQFF. The CDR3 DNA follows: TGTGCCAGCAGTTCCCCGGGGCAGCAGTTCTTC.

The rearrangement links TRBV27 to TRBJ2-3, with TRBD2 identical over 9 bases. This CDR3 contains 15 residues. Germline CDR1 MNHEY, CDR2 SMNVEV (reference sequence). J lost 5 bases, V lost 3 bases, and 6 bases had no gene match. As DNA, the CDR3 is TGTGCCAGCAGTTTTGGCGGGAGGGCCAGAGATACGCAGTATTTT. It is translated as CASSFGGRARDTQYF.

V and J are TRBV5-5 and TRBJ2-1, with 14 bases fitting TRBD2. The trim removed 3 bases at V and 8 bases at J, leaving 4 bases unmatched. CDR3 length equals 15 residues. Germline CDR1 is SGHKS and CDR2 is YYEKEE (reference sequence). CDR3 bases: TGTGCCAGCAGCTACGGGACTAGCGGGAGTTATGAGCAGTTCTTC. Amino acid sequence: CASSYGTSGSYEQFF.

A few counts support this clone. The CDR3 protein is CASSQTDGARGGELFF. The CDR3 DNA follows: TGCGCCAGCAGCCAGACCGACGGCGCCCGAGGGGGGGAGCTGTTTTTT. The chain is built from TRBV4-1 and TRBJ2-2, with a tentative D call TRBD2 (5 bases). Germline CDR1 reads MGHRA; CDR2 reads YSYEKL. The CDR3 length is 16 residues. V lost 3 bases, J lost 8 bases, and 19 bases lay in between.

The chain has TRBV7-6 and TRBJ1-6, with TRBD1 identical over 7 bases. Germline loops: CDR1 SGHVS, CDR2 FNYEAQ. V shed 1 base and J 7 bases; nucleotides not matched to a gene: 4. The CDR3 consists of 15 residues. The CDR3 DNA reads as TGTGCCAGCAGCTTAGGACAGGGCCGCAATTCACCCCTCCACTTT. Protein sequence: CASSLGQGRNSPLHF.

The V call is TRBV4-1, the J call TRBJ1-1, with D unresolved. Germline CDR1 reads MGHRA; CDR2 reads YSYEKL. This CDR3 is 14 amino acids long. The V and J ends lost 0 bases and 1 base respectively, with 6 bases between them. The CDR3 spells CASSQELTNTEAFF. The CDR3 bases are TGCGCCAGCAGCCAAGAGCTGACGAACACTGAAGCTTTCTTT.

The chain is built from TRBV11-3 and TRBJ2-1, with 13 nucleotides matching TRBD2. CDR1 SGHNT and CDR2 YENEEA come from the germline V gene. This CDR3 has 16 amino acids. J gave up 5 bases and V 4 bases, and 5 bases lay outside the gene matches. CDR3: CASSSPGTSGNNEQFF. The CDR3 nucleotides read TGTGCCAGCAGCTCCCCCGGGACTAGCGGGAACAATGAGCAGTTCTTC.

The chain uses TRBV6-5 and TRBJ2-5; 15 bases match TRBD2. The CDR3 length is 15 residues. Germline CDR1 is MNHEY and CDR2 is SVGAGI. Germline trimming cut 5 bases from V and 4 bases from J; bases unmatched to any gene: 2. CDR3 loop: CASSPGLAGGETQYF. The CDR3 bases are TGTGCCAGCAGTCCGGGACTAGCGGGGGGAGAGACCCAGTACTTC.

V gene TRBV30 combines with J gene TRBJ1-1; a possible D gene is TRBD1 (6 bases). This CDR3 is built from 11 residues. Germline-derived CDR1 and CDR2 are GTSNPN and SVGIG (reference sequence). V was cut by 1 base and J by 8 bases, with 8 bases left in between. The CDR3 region has the DNA TGTGCCTGGAGTGGACAGGAGGAAGCTTTCTTT. Residues: CAWSGQEEAFF.

This clone was found a few times. The V call is TRBV2, the J call TRBJ2-7; D is possibly TRBD1 (6 bases). The CDR3 length is 12 residues. The germline V gene encodes CDR1 SNHLY and CDR2 FYNNEI. Trimming took off 7 bases at V and 3 bases at J, with 10 bases between the two ends. The CDR3 DNA reads as TGTGCCAGCATGGCGGACAGCTACGAGCAGTACTTC. Its translation is CASMADSYEQYF.

DNA of the CDR3: TGTGCCAGTAGTGCCGGACAGGGCATTAGCTATGGCTACACCTTC. Encoded protein: CASSAGQGISYGYTF. This chain connects TRBV19 to TRBJ1-2, with TRBD1 identical over 8 bases. This CDR3 has 15 amino acids. The germline V gene has CDR1 LNHDA and CDR2 SQIVND (reference sequence). Trimming took 5 bases from V and 4 from J; bases not matched to a gene: 9.

This clone was recorded once. The J gene is TRBJ1-1, the V gene TRBV28; TRBD1 aligns across 8 bases. This CDR3 contains 11 residues. The J segment lost 6 bases and the V segment lost 8 bases, leaving 2 bases of the junction unmatched. Germline V lookup: CDR1 MDHEN, CDR2 SYDVKM. In DNA form, the CDR3 reads TGTGCCAGCCGGACAGGGCCTGAAGCTTTCTTT. Its translation: CASRTGPEAFF. The full variable domain, with the rest looked up from reference TRBV28 and TRBJ1-1, is DVKVTQSSRYLVKRTGEKVFLECVQDMDHENMFWYRQDPGLGLRLIYFSYDVKMKEKGDIPEGYSVSREKKERFSLILESASTNQTSMYLCASRTGPEAFFGQGTRLTVV.

This clone was observed a single time. The chain combines TRBV10-3 with TRBJ1-6; D gene uncertain. This CDR3 region has 15 residues. Germline CDR1 is ENHRY and CDR2 is SYGVKD. Trimming took off 0 bases at V and 9 bases at J, with 12 bases between the two ends. CDR3 residues: CAISESGDAFSPLHF. In DNA, the CDR3 is TGTGCCATCAGTGAGTCTGGTGACGCCTTTTCACCCCTCCACTTT.

J is TRBJ2-2 and V is TRBV11-2; tentatively, D is TRBD2 (5 bases). Germline CDR1 reads SGHAT; CDR2 reads FQNNGV. Trimming shortened V by 1 base and J by 8 bases, and 8 bases separated the two germline ends. The CDR3 totals 13 residues. The CDR3: CASSLGGQGELFF. DNA for the CDR3: TGTGCCAGCAGCTTAGGCGGGCAAGGGGAGCTGTTTTTT.

The chain employs TRBV6-1 and TRBJ1-1; D perhaps matches TRBD1 (6 bases). Germline values: CDR1 MNHNS, CDR2 SASEGT. V shed 4 bases and J shed 6 bases, with 12 bases lying between them. CDR3 length equals 13 residues. The CDR3 loop is CASSGQEHAEAFF. The CDR3 bases are TGTGCCAGCAGTGGACAGGAGCACGCTGAAGCTTTCTTT.